Following are 2 T cell receptor beta chains from one sample sequenced in a study of T cell responses to AZD1222 COVID-19 vaccine. Libraries were prepared by immunoSEQ multiplex PCR; TCRdb keeps only in-frame clonotypes and omits some of them. The sample lists some 140,000 clones; more than 75% were seen once. Sequenced here: peripheral blood, sampled on day 0 of AZD1222 vaccination. These receptor sequences come from an adult in good health.

This clone was found a few times. The rearrangement joins TRBV5-1 to TRBJ2-7; TRBD2 matches 8 bases. The junction had 6 bases not matched to a gene; V was cut back by 0 bases and J by 4 bases. Germline CDR1 reads SGHRS; CDR2 reads YFSETQ. There are 15 residues in the CDR3. CDR3 sequence (DNA): TGCGCCAGCAGCTTGGTCCTAGCGGGTACTTACGAGCAGTACTTC. The encoded protein is CASSLVLAGTYEQYF.

V gene TRBV7-2 combines with J gene TRBJ1-5; TRBD1 might be the D (6 bases). Trimming pared 5 bases from V and 4 bases from J, leaving 9 bases between. Germline CDR1 and CDR2: SGHTA and FQGNSA. The CDR3 contains 13 residues. The CDR3 nucleotides are TGTGCCAGCAGCCCAAGGGGGAATCAGCCCCAGCATTTT. It is translated as CASSPRGNQPQHF. The complete variable domain, with remaining parts taken from reference TRBV7-2 and TRBJ1-5, reads GAGVSQSPSNKVTEKGKDVELRCDPISGHTALYWYRQSLGQGLEFLIYFQGNSAPDKSGLPSDRFSAERTGGSVSTLTIQRTQQEDSAVYLCASSPRGNQPQHFGDGTRLSIL.